This TCR beta chain was retrieved from a study of blood T cell repertoires in COVID-19. This CDR3 spans 16 amino acids. Per the germline V gene, CDR1 is PRHDT and CDR2 is FYEKMQ (reference sequence). The V segment lost 5 bases and the J segment 8 bases; nucleotides outside the gene matches: 15. Source study methods: The assay estimated nucleated cells by amplifying reference gene primers. Using immunoSEQ multiplex PCR, the repertoire was profiled, and TCRdb retains in-frame clones only, with some absent. V, J and clone size are those of that table, while D and trimming were read from the DNA. The sample includes 220,000 or so clones, roughly 90% seen only once; the top ten take about 15%.

The material sequenced was PBMCs or T cells enriched from blood (not recorded which). This TCR came from a man younger than 40 who had been exposed to COVID-19. The chain joins TRBV13 to TRBJ2-1; 7 nucleotides line up with TRBD2. CDR3 DNA sequence: TGTGCCAGCAGCGCCCCCCTCACGCTAGCGGTACATGAGCAGTTCTTC. It encodes CASSAPLTLAVHEQFF.